These 10 T cell receptor beta chains originate from one sample sequenced in a study of T cells in Graves' hyperthyroidism and ophthalmopathy. TCR beta CDR3 sequences were amplified from RNA transcripts. During a first-round RT-PCR of the TCR CDR3, the HTBI primer set was used. TCRdb re-derived calls from the multiplex PCR reads in MiXCR, one entry per CDR3 protein. Of more than 550,000 distinct CDR3 sequences in the sample, about 18% were seen once. Source material: blood. These receptors came from a man aged 50 or older with Graves' hyperthyroidism.

This clonotype has a count of ten or more. The chain employs TRBV28 and TRBJ2-3, with a possible D match to TRBD2 (6 bases). Germline V gene lookup returns CDR1 MDHEN and CDR2 SYDVKM. The CDR3 contains 13 residues. Deletions cut 10 bases from V and 2 bases from J, with 13 bases between. CDR3 amino acids: CATSGGITDTQYF. The CDR3 DNA is TGTGCCACCTCGGGCGGGATCACAGATACGCAGTATTTT.

The table lists this clonotype with a few counts. The chain links TRBV12-3 or TRBV12-4 to TRBJ2-2, with 8 bases lining up with TRBD2. The V and J ends lost 3 bases and 4 bases, in that order; junction bases with no gene match: 10. This CDR3 has 17 residues. The CDR3 nucleotides read TGTGCCAGCAGTTTCAGTAACGGGAGGGCCGGCACCGGGGAGCTGTTTTTT. Translation gives CASSFSNGRAGTGELFF.

This clonotype was recorded many times. The V and J genes are TRBV10-3 and TRBJ2-7; 14 nucleotides line up with TRBD2. This CDR3 is built from 14 residues. The V and J ends lost 8 bases and 0 bases, in that order; junction bases with no gene match: 0. Germline CDR1 is ENHRY and CDR2 is SYGVKD. The CDR3 is CAIGTSGSSYEQYF. CDR3 in DNA: TGTGCCATCGGGACTAGCGGGAGCTCCTACGAGCAGTACTTC.

The V and J genes are TRBV2 and TRBJ1-2, with 7 bases lining up with TRBD1. The CDR3 totals 16 residues. V was clipped by 6 bases and J by 2 bases; unmatched bases: 12. CDR1 SNHLY and CDR2 FYNNEI come from the germline V gene. CDR3 DNA: TGTGCCAGCAGCGCGGACAGGTCTGGCATAAACTATGGCTACACCTTC. Translated, it gives CASSADRSGINYGYTF.

This clonotype has ten or more counts. V and J are TRBV7-9 and TRBJ2-7; D not resolved. Germline V CDR1 and CDR2: SEHNR, FQNEAQ (reference sequence). Trimming stripped 0 bases from V and 0 bases from J, with 12 bases between. CDR3 length: 16 amino acids. Here the CDR3 reads CASSLAARPPSYEQYF. The CDR3, as DNA: TGTGCCAGCAGCTTAGCGGCGCGGCCCCCCTCCTACGAGCAGTACTTC.

The table lists this clonotype with many counts. This chain joins TRBV6-6 and TRBJ1-1; D may be TRBD1 (6 bases). From germline, CDR1 is MNHNY and CDR2 SVGAGI (reference sequence). Trimming left V 2 bases short and J 5 bases short, with 12 bases between. This CDR3 has 14 residues. The CDR3 loop is CASSYGGEGTEAFF. As DNA, the CDR3 is TGTGCCAGCAGTTACGGGGGCGAGGGTACTGAAGCTTTCTTT.

As for this clonotype: Its ends do not fully match the called genes, so a read error is possible. The CDR3 spells CGARRESRTGELFF. CDR3 coding DNA: TGCGGTGCTCGGCGGGAGAGCAGGACCGGGGAGCTGTTTTTT. The rearrangement links TRBV20-1 to TRBJ2-2; TRBD2 agrees at 7 bases. This CDR3 is 14 amino acids long. CDR1 is DFQATT, CDR2 SNEGSKA, per germline (reference sequence).

The chain combines TRBV6-2 or TRBV6-3 with TRBJ2-2; TRBD2 is a possible D gene (7 bases). There are 17 residues in the CDR3. Germline values: CDR1 MNHEY, CDR2 SVGEGT. V lost 0 bases and J 6 bases, leaving 17 bases between the germline ends. This CDR3 reads CASSYSGSQGRAGELFF. As DNA, the CDR3 is TGTGCCAGCAGTTACTCGGGCAGCCAGGGGAGGGCCGGGGAGCTGTTTTTT.

The chain is built from TRBV20-1 and TRBJ2-2; maybe TRBD1 (6 bases). The CDR3 length is 13 residues. Germline V lookup: CDR1 DFQATT, CDR2 SNEGSKA (reference sequence). The CDR3 bases are TGCGGCTCGGGACACCAGAACACCGGGGAGCTGTTTTTT. Protein: CGSGHQNTGELFF.

With respect to this clonotype: The likely explanation is a read error, given a far larger clone one base away. No conserved phenylalanine or tryptophan ends this CDR3, so it is likely a read error. The chain recombines TRBV7-9 with TRBJ1-1, with a possible D match to TRBD1 (6 bases). CDR1 is SEHNR, CDR2 FQNEAQ, per germline (reference sequence). Trimming took off 3 bases at V and 0 bases at J, with 8 bases between the two ends. The CDR3 runs 14 residues. CDR3 bases: TGTGCCAGCAGCTTCGGACAGATGAACACTGAAGCTTTCCTT. Translation gives CASSFGQMNTEAFL.